This T cell receptor (beta chain) comes out of a study of blood T cells in healthy people across ages. Germline V gene lookup returns CDR1 SEHNR and CDR2 FQNEAQ (reference sequence). The CDR3 runs 14 residues. Findings of the study overall: With donor CMV status unknown, expanded clonotype changes were possibly confounded.

A remark on this clonotype: Its antigen is not known.

Next came a second PCR, run for about 7 to 12 cycles, which used a sample-barcoded 5' primer along with a J-beta primer mix. MiXCR, applied by TCRdb to the 5' RACE reads, yields one record per CDR3 protein. This sample has about 680,000 distinct CDR3 sequences, with 49% found just once. The chain carries TRBV7-9 and TRBJ2-4, with 8 bases matching TRBD1. The J call may be in error: the DNA end matches TRBJ2-7 better. The TCR originated in a woman aged 60-75 years in good health. The specimen was blood. The CDR3 DNA is TGTGCCAGCAGCTTGGGACAGGCCGGCTACGAGCAGTACTTC. Encoded protein: CASSLGQAGYEQYF.